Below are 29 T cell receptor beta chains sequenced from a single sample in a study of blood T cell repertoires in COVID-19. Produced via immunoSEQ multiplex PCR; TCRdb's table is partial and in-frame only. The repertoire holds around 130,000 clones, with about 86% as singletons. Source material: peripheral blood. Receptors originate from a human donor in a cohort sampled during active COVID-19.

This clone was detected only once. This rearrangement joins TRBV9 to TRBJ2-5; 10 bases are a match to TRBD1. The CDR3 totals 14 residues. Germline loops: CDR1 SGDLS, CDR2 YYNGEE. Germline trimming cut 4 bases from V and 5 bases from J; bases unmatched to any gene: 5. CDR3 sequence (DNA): TGTGCCAGCAGCCGGACAGGGGGTGGGGAGACCCAGTACTTC. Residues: CASSRTGGGETQYF.

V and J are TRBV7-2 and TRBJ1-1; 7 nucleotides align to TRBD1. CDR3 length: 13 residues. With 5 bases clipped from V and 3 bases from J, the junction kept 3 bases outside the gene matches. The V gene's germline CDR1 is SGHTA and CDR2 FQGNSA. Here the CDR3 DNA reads TGTGCCAGCAGCGCAGGGGGAGACACTGAAGCTTTCTTT. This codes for CASSAGGDTEAFF.

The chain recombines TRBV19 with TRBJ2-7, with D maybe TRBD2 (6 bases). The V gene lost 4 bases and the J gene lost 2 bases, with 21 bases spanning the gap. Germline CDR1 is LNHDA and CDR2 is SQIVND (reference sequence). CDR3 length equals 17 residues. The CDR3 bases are TGTGCCAGTAGTACCTACAATCTGGCGGGGCGACCCTACGAGCAGTACTTC. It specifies CASSTYNLAGRPYEQYF.

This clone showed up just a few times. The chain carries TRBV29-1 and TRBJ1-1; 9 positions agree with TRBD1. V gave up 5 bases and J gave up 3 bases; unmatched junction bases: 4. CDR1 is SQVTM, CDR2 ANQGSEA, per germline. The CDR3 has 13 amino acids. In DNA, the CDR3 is TGCAGCGTTCGACAGGGGGAATACACTGAAGCTTTCTTT. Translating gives CSVRQGEYTEAFF.

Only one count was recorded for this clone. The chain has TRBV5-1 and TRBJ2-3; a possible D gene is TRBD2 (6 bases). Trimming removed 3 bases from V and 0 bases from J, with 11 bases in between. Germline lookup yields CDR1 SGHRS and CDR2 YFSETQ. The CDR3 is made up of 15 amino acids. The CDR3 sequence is CASSSTGESTDTQYF. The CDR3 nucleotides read TGCGCCAGCAGCTCCACGGGGGAAAGCACAGATACGCAGTATTTT. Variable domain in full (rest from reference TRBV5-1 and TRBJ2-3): KAGVTQTPRYLIKTRGQQVTLSCSPISGHRSVSWYQQTPGQGLQFLFEYFSETQRNKGNFPGRFSGRQFSNSRSEMNVSTLELGDSALYLCASSSTGESTDTQYFGPGTRLTVL.

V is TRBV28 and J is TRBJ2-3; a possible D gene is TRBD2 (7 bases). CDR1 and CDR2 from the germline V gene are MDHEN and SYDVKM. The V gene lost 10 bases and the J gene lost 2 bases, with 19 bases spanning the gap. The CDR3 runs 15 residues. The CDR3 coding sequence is TGTGCCACTATAGAAGGGGGGGCCGTCACAGATACGCAGTATTTT. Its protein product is CATIEGGAVTDTQYF. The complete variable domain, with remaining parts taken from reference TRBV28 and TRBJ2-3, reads DVKVTQSSRYLVKRTGEKVFLECVQDMDHENMFWYRQDPGLGLRLIYFSYDVKMKEKGDIPEGYSVSREKKERFSLILESASTNQTSMYLCATIEGGAVTDTQYFGPGTRLTVL.

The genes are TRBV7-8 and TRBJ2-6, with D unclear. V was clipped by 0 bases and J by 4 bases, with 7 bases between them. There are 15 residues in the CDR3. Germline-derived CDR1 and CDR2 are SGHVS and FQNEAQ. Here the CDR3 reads CASSLAESGANVLTF. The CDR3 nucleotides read TGTGCCAGCAGCTTAGCCGAGTCGGGGGCCAACGTCCTGACTTTC.

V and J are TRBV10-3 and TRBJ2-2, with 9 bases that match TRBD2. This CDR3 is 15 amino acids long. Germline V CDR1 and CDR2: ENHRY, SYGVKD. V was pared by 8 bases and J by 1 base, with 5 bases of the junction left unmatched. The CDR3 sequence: CAIRGLAGNTGELFF. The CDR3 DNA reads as TGTGCCATCCGGGGACTAGCAGGGAACACCGGGGAGCTGTTTTTT.

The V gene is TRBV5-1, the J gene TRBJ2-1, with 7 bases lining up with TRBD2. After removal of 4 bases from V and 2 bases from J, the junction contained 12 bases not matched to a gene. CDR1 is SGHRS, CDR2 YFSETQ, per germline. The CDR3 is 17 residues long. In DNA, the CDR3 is TGCGCCAGCAGCGGAGGAGCGGGGTTGAACGCCTACAATGAGCAGTTCTTC. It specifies CASSGGAGLNAYNEQFF.

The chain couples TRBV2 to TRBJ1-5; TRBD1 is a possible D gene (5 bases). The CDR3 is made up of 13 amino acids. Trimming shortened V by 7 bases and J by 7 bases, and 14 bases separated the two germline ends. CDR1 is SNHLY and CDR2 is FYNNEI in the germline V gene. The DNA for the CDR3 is TGTGCCAGCATGCAGGGTCCCAACCAGCCCCAGCATTTT. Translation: CASMQGPNQPQHF.

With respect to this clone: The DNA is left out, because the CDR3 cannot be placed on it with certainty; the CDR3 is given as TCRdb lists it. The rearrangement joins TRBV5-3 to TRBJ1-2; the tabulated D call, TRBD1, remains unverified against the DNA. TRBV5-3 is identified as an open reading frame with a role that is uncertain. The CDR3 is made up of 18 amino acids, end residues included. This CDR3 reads CARSFGPGGGKANYGYTF.

CDR3 residues: CASSYLGQNSPLHF. The CDR3 nucleotides are TGTGCCAGCAGCTATCTAGGTCAAAATTCACCCCTCCACTTT. V usage is TRBV7-3 and J usage is TRBJ1-6; D not certain. CDR3 length: 14 amino acids. Germline V gene lookup returns CDR1 SGHTA and CDR2 FQGTGA. Trimming stripped 4 bases from V and 7 bases from J, with 11 bases between. The full variable domain, in which reference TRBV7-3 and TRBJ1-6 provide the parts outside the CDR3, is GAGVSQTPSNKVTEKGKYVELRCDPISGHTALYWYRQSLGQGPEFLIYFQGTGAADDSGLPNDRFFAVRPEGSVSTLKIQRTERGDSAVYLCASSYLGQNSPLHFGNGTRLTVT.

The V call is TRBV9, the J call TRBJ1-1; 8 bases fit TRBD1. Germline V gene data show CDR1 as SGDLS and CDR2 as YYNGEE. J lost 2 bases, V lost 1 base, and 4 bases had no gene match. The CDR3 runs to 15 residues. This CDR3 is CASSVTAGGNTEAFF. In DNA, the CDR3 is TGTGCCAGCAGCGTAACCGCAGGGGGCAACACTGAAGCTTTCTTT.

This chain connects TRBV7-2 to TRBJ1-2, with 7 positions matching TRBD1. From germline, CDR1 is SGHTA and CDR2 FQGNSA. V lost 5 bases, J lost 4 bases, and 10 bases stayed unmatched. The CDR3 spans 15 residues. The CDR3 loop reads CASSPSGGGSYGYTF. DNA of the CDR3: TGTGCCAGCAGCCCCTCAGGGGGTGGTAGCTATGGCTACACCTTC.

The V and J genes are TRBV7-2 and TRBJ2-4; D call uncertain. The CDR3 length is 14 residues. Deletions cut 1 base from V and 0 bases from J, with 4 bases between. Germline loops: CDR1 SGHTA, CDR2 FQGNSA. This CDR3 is CASSLDIAKNIQYF. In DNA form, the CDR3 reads TGTGCCAGCAGCTTAGACATAGCCAAAAACATTCAGTACTTC.

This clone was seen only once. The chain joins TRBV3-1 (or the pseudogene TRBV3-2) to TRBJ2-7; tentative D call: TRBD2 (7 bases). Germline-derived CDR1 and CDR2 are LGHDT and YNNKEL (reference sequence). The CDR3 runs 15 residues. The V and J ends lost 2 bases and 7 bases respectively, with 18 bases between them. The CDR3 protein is CASSQRGAHPQEQYF. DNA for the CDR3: TGTGCCAGCAGCCAACGGGGGGCCCATCCCCAGGAGCAGTACTTC.

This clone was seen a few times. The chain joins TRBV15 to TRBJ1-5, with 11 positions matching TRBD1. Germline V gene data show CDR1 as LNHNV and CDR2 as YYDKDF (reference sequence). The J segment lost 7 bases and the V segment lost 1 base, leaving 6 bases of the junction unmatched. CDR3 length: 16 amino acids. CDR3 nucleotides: TGTGCCACCAGCAGAGGAGGACAGGGGGCCCGGCAGCCCCAGCATTTT. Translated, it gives CATSRGGQGARQPQHF.

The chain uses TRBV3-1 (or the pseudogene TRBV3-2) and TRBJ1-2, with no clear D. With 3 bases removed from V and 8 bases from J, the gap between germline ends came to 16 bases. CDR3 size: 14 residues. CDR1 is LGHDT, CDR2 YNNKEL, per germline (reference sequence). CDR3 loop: CASSQGSPPLGYTF. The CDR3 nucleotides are TGTGCCAGCAGCCAGGGGAGCCCTCCCCTCGGCTACACCTTC.

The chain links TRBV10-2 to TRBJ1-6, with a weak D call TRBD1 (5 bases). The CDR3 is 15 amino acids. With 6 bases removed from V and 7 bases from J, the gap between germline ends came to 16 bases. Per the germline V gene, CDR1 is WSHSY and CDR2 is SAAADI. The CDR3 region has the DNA TGCGCCAGCAGACCCAGGGTCGGGGGAAATTCACCCCTCCACTTT. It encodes CASRPRVGGNSPLHF.

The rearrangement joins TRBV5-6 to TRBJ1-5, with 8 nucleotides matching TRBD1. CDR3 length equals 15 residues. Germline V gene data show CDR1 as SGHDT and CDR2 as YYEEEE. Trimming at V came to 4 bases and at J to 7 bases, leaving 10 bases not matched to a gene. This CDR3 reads CASSIWIQGVQPQHF. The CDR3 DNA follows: TGTGCCAGCAGCATATGGATACAGGGGGTCCAGCCCCAGCATTTT.

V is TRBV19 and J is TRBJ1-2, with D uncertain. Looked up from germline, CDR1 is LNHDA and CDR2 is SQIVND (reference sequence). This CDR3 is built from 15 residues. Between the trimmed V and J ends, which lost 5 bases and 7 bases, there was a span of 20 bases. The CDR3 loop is CASSHPRGGLSGYTF. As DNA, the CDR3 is TGTGCCAGTAGTCACCCCCGGGGAGGCTTGAGTGGCTACACCTTC. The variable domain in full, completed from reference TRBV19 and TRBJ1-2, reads DGGITQSPKYLFRKEGQNVTLSCEQNLNHDAMYWYRQDPGQGLRLIYYSQIVNDFQKGDIAEGYSVSREKKESFPLTVTSAQKNPTAFYLCASSHPRGGLSGYTFGSGTRLTVV.

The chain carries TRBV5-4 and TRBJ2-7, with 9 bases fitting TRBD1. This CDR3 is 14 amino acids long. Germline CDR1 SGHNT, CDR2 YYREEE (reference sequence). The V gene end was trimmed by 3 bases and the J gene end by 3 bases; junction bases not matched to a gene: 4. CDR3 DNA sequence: TGTGCCAGCAGCTCAACGGGACAGGGCTACGAGCAGTACTTC. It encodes CASSSTGQGYEQYF.

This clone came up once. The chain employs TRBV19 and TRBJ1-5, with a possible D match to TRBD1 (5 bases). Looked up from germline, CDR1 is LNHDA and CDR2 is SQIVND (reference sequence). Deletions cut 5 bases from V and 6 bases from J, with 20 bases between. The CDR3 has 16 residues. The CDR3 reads CASSPYRTAGGQPQHF. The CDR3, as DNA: TGTGCCAGTAGTCCATACCGGACGGCGGGGGGTCAGCCCCAGCATTTT. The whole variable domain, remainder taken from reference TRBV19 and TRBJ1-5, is DGGITQSPKYLFRKEGQNVTLSCEQNLNHDAMYWYRQDPGQGLRLIYYSQIVNDFQKGDIAEGYSVSREKKESFPLTVTSAQKNPTAFYLCASSPYRTAGGQPQHFGDGTRLSIL.

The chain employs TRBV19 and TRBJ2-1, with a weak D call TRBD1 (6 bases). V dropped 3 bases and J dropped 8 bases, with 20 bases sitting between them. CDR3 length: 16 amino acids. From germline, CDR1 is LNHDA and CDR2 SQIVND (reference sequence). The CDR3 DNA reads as TGTGCCAGTAGTATTGGGTACGAACCTGAGGGGGATGAGCAGTTCTTC. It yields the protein CASSIGYEPEGDEQFF.

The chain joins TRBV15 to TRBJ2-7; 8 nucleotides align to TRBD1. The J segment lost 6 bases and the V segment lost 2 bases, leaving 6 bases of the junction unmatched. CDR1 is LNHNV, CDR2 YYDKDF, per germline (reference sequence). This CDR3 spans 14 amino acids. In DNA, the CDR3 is TGTGCCACCAGCAGAATTTCAGGGGGCGGCGAGCAGTACTTC. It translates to CATSRISGGGEQYF.

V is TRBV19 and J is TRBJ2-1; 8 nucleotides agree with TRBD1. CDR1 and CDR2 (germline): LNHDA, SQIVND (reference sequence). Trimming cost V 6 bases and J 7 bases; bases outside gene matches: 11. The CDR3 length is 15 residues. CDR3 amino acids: CASSPRRQGKNEQFF. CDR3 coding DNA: TGTGCCAGTAGCCCCCGGAGACAGGGGAAGAATGAGCAGTTCTTC.

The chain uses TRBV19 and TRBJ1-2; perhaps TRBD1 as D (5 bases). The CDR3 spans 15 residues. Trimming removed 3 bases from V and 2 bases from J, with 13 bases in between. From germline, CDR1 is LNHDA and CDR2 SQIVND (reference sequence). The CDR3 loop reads CASSIGRQGNYGYTF. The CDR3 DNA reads TGTGCCAGTAGTATTGGTCGGCAGGGAAACTATGGCTACACCTTC.

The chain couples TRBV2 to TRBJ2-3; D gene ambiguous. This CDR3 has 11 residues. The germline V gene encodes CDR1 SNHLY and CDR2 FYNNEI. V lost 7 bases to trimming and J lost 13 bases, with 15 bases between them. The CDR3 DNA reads TGTGCCAGCAAATCGGGTTCCTGGGAGTATTTT. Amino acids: CASKSGSWEYF.

The CDR3 region is CASSPRGTDTQYF. CDR3 nucleotide sequence: TGCGCCAGCAGCCCTCGGGGCACAGATACGCAGTATTTT. The chain combines TRBV4-1 with TRBJ2-3; D is unresolved. Trimming removed 4 bases at V and 1 base at J, with 6 bases between. This CDR3 is 13 amino acids long. Germline-derived CDR1 and CDR2 are MGHRA and YSYEKL.